This T cell receptor (beta chain) was sequenced during a study of cytomegalovirus exposure and HLA in healthy donors. The PCR made use of 60 Vbeta and 13 Jbeta primers. This table comes from immunoSEQ multiplex PCR, and its TCRdb copy is limited to in-frame clones, with some not included. The table includes about 180,000 clones, around 77% detected once. This CDR3 region has 15 residues. J gave up 3 bases and V 5 bases, and 6 bases lay outside the gene matches. The germline CDR1 and CDR2 sequences are MNHEY and SMNVEV (reference sequence). Sequencing used PBMCs. The receptor was isolated from a woman between 50 and 59 years old in good health and CMV-seropositive. The chain combines TRBV27 with TRBJ2-7; 11 bases agree with TRBD1. The CDR3 region has the DNA TGTGCCAGCAGTCCCGGACAGGGGGCTGTCTACGAGCAGTACTTC. Translated: CASSPGQGAVYEQYF.